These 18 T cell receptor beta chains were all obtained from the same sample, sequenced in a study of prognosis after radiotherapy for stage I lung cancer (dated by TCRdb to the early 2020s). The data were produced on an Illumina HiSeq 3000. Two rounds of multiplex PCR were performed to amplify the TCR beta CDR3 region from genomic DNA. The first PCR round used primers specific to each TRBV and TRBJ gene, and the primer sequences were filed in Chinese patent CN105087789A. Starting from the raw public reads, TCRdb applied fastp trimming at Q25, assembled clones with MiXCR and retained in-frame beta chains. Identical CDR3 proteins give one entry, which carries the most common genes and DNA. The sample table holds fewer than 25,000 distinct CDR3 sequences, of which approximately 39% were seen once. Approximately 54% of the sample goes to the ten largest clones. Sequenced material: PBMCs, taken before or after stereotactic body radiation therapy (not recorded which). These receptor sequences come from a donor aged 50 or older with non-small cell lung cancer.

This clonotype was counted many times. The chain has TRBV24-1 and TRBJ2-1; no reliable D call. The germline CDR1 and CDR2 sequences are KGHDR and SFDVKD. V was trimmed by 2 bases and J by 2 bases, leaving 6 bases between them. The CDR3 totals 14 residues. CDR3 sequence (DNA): TGTGCCACCAGTGATTCCTGGGCCTACAATGAGCAGTTCTTC. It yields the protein CATSDSWAYNEQFF.

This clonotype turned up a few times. CDR3 in DNA: TGCAGTGCTAGAGATGGGAGGGGACAAAACACCATATATTTT. This encodes CSARDGRGQNTIYF. The rearrangement uses TRBV20-1 and TRBJ1-3, with D perhaps matching TRBD1 (6 bases). Trimming took 0 bases from V and 6 from J, leaving 12 bases between them. The CDR3 totals 14 residues. Per germline, CDR1 DFQATT and CDR2 SNEGSKA (reference sequence).

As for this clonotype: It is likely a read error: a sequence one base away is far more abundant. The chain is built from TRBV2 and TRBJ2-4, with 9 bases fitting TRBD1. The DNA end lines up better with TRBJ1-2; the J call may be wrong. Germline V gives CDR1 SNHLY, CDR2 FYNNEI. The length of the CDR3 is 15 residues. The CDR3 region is CASSEYLTGGRGYTF. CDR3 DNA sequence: TGTGCCAGCAGTGAATACCTTACAGGGGGCAGGGGCTACACCTTC.

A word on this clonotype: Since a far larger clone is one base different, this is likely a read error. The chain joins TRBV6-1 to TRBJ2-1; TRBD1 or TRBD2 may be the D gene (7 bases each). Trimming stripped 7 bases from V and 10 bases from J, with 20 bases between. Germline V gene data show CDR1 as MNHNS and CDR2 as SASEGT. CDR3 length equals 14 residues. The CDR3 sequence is CASTGGGGAIEQFF. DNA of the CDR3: TGTGCCAGCACGGGGGGAGGGGGCGCGATCGAGCAGTTCTTC.

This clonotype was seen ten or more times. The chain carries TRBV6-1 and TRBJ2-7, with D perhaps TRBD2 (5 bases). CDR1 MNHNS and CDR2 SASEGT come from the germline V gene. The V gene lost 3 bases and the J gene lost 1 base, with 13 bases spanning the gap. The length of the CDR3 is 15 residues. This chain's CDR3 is CASSDGGTRSYEQYF. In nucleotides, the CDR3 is TGTGCCAGCAGTGACGGCGGCACTAGATCCTACGAGCAGTACTTC.

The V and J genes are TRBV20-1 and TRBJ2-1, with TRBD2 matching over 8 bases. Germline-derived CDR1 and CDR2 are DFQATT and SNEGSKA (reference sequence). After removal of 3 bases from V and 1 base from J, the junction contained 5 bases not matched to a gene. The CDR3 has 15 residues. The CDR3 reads CSASISGASYNEQFF. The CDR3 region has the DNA TGCAGTGCTAGCATTAGCGGGGCTTCCTACAATGAGCAGTTCTTC.

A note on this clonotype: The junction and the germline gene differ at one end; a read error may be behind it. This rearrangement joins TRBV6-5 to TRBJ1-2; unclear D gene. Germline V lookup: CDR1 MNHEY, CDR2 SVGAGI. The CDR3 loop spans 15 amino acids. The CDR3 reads CANSSSPRAPEGYTF. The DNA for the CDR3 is TGTGCCAACAGTTCATCCCCCCGGGCCCCTGAGGGCTACACCTTC.

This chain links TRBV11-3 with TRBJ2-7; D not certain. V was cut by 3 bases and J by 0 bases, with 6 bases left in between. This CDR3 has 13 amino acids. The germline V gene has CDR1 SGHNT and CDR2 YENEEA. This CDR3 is CASSFASSYEQYF. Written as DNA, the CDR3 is TGTGCCAGCAGCTTTGCTAGCTCCTACGAGCAGTACTTC.

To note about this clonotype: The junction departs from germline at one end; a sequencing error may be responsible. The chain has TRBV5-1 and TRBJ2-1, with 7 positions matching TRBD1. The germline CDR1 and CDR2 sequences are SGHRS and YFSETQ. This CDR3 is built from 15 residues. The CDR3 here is CASSLGQCGFNEHFF. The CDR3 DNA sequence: TGCGCCAGCAGCCTGGGACAGTGTGGGTTCAATGAGCATTTCTTC.

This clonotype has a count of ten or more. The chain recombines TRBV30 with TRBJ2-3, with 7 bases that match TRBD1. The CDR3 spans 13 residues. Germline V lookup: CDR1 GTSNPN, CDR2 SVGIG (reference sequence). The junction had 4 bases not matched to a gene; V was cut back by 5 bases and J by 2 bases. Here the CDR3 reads CAWQTGNTDTQYF. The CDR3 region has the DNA TGTGCCTGGCAGACAGGGAACACAGATACGCAGTATTTT.

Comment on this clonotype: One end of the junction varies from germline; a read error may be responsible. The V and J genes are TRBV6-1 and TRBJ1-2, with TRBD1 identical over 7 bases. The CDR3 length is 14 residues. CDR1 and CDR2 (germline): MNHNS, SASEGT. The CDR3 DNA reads TGTGCCAGCAGTCCGGGACAGAGATCGTATGTCTACACCTTC. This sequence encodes CASSPGQRSYVYTF.

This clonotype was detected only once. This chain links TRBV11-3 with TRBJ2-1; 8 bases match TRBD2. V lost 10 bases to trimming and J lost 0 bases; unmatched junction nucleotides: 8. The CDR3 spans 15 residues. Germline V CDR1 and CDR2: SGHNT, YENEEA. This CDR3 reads CAINLAGISYNEQFF. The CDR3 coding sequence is TGTGCCATCAACTTAGCGGGAATCTCCTACAATGAGCAGTTCTTC.

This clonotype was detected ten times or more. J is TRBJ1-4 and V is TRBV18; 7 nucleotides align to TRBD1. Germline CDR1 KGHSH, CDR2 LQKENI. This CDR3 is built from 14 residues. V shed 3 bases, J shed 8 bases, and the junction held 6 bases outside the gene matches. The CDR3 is CASSPEGAGEKLFF. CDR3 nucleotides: TGTGCCAGCTCACCGGAGGGGGCTGGGGAAAAACTGTTTTTT.

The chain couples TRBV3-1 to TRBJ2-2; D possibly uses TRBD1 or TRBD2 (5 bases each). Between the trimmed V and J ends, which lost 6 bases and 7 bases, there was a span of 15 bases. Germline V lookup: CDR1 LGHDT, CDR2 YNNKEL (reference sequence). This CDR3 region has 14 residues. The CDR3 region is CASSPRNGGGELFF. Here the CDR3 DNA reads TGTGCCAGCAGTCCGAGGAATGGGGGCGGGGAGCTGTTTTTT.

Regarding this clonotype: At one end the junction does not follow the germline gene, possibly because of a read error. The CDR3 region is CASRGLAVQGTWELFF. The CDR3 coding sequence is TGTGCCAGCAGGGGACTAGCGGTGCAGGGCACCTGGGAGCTGTTTTTT. The chain employs TRBV6-2 or TRBV6-3 and TRBJ2-2, with 11 positions matching TRBD2. The germline gives CDR1 MNHEY, CDR2 SVGEGT. This CDR3 is 16 amino acids long.

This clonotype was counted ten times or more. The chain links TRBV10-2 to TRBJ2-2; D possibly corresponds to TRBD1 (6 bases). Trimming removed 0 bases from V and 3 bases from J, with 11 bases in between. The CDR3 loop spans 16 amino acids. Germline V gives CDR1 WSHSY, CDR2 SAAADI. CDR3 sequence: CASSESTGQHTGELFF. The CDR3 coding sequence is TGCGCCAGCAGTGAGTCCACGGGACAACACACCGGGGAGCTGTTTTTT.

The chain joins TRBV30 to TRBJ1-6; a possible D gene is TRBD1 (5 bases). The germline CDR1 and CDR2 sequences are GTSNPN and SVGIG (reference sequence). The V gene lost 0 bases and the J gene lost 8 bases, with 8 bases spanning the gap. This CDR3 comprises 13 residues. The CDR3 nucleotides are TGTGCCTGGAGTGTACAGGCGGATTCACCCCTCCACTTT. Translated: CAWSVQADSPLHF.

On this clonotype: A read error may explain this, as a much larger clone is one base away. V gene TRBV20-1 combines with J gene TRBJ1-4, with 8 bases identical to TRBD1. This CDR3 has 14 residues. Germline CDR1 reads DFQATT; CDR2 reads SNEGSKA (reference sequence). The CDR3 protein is CSAPRTGTNEKLSF. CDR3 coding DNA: TGCAGTGCTCCCCGGACAGGGACTAATGAAAAACTGTCTTTT.